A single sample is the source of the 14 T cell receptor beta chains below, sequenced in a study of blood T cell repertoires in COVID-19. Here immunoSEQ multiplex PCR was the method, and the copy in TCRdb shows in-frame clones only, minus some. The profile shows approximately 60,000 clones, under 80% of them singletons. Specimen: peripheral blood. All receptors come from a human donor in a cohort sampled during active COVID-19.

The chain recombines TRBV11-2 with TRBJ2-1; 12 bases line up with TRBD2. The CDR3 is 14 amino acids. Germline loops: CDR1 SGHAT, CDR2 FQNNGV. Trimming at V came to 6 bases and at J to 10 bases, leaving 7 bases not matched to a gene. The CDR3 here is CASRSGLAGLEQFF. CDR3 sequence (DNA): TGTGCCAGCAGATCCGGACTAGCGGGGTTAGAGCAGTTCTTC. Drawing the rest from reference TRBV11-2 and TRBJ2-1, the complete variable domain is EAGVAQSPRYKIIEKRQSVAFWCNPISGHATLYWYQQILGQGPKLLIQFQNNGVVDDSQLPKDRFSAERLKGVDSTLKIQPAKLEDSAVYLCASRSGLAGLEQFFGPGTRLTVL.

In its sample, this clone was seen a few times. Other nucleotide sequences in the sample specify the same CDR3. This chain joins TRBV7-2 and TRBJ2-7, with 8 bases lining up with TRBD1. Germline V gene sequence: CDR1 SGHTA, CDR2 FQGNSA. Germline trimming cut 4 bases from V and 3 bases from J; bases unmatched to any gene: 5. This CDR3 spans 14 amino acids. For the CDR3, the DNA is TGTGCCAGCAGCTCCGGACAGGGCCTCTACGAGCAGTACTTC. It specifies CASSSGQGLYEQYF.

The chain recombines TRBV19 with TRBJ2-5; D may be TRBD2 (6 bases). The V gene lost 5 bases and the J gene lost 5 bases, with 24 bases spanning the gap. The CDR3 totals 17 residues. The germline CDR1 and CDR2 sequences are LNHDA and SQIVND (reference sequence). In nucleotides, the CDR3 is TGTGCCAGTAGTGCTGGGGCCGGGAGCCAGGGTGAGGAGACCCAGTACTTC. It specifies CASSAGAGSQGEETQYF. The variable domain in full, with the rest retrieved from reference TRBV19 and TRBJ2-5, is DGGITQSPKYLFRKEGQNVTLSCEQNLNHDAMYWYRQDPGQGLRLIYYSQIVNDFQKGDIAEGYSVSREKKESFPLTVTSAQKNPTAFYLCASSAGAGSQGEETQYFGPGTRLLVL.

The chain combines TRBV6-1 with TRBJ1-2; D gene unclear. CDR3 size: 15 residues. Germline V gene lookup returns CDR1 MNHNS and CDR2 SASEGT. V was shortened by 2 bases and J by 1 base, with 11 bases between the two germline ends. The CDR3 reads CASSELPGLNYGYTF. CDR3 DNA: TGTGCCAGCAGTGAACTCCCAGGCCTTAACTATGGCTACACCTTC.

CDR3 DNA sequence: TGTGCCAGTAATGAGGGAACTAATGAAAAACTGTTTTTT. This gives the protein CASNEGTNEKLFF. The genes are TRBV19 and TRBJ1-4; D gene ambiguous. Trimming stripped 7 bases from V and 1 base from J, with 7 bases between. Germline CDR1 reads LNHDA; CDR2 reads SQIVND (reference sequence). The CDR3 runs to 13 residues. Supplemented by reference TRBV19 and TRBJ1-4, the full variable domain reads DGGITQSPKYLFRKEGQNVTLSCEQNLNHDAMYWYRQDPGQGLRLIYYSQIVNDFQKGDIAEGYSVSREKKESFPLTVTSAQKNPTAFYLCASNEGTNEKLFFGSGTQLSVL.

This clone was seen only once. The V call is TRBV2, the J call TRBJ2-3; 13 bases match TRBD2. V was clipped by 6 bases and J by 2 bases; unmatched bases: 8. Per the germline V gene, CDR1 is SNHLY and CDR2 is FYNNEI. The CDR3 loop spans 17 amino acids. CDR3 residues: CASSLLGTSGDTDTQYF. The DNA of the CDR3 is TGTGCCAGCAGCCTCCTCGGGACTAGCGGGGACACAGATACGCAGTATTTT.

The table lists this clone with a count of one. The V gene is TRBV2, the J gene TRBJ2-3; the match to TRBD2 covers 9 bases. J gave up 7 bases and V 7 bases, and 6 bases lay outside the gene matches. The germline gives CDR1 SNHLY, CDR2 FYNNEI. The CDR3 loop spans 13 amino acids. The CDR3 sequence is CASKPAGGNTQYF. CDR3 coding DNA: TGTGCCAGCAAGCCAGCGGGGGGAAATACGCAGTATTTT.

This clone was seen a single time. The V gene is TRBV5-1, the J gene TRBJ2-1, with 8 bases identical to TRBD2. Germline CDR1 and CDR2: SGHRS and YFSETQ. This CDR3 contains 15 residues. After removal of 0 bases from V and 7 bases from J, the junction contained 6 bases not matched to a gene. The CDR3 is CASSLVAGRNNEQFF. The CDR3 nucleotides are TGCGCCAGCAGCTTGGTAGCGGGAAGAAATAATGAGCAGTTCTTC. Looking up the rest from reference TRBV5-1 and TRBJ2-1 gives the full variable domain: KAGVTQTPRYLIKTRGQQVTLSCSPISGHRSVSWYQQTPGQGLQFLFEYFSETQRNKGNFPGRFSGRQFSNSRSEMNVSTLELGDSALYLCASSLVAGRNNEQFFGPGTRLTVL.

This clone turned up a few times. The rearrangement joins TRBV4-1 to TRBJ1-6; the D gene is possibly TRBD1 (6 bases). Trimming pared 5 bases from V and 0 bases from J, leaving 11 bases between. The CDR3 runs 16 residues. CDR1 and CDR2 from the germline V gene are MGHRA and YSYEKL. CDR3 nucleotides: TGCGCCAGCAGCGAAACAGGGAGCTCCTATAATTCACCCCTCCACTTT. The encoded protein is CASSETGSSYNSPLHF.

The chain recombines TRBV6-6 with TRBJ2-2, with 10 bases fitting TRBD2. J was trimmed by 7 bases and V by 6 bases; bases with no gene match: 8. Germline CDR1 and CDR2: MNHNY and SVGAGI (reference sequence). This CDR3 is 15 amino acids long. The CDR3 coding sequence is TGTGCCAGCAGCTACGGGACTAGCGCGGGCGGGGAGCTGTTTTTT. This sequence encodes CASSYGTSAGGELFF.

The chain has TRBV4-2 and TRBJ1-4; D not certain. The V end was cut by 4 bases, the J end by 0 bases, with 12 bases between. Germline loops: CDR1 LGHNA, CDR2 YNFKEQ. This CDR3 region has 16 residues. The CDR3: CASSPLMGATNEKLFF. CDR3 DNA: TGTGCCAGCAGCCCTCTCATGGGAGCAACTAATGAAAAACTGTTTTTT.

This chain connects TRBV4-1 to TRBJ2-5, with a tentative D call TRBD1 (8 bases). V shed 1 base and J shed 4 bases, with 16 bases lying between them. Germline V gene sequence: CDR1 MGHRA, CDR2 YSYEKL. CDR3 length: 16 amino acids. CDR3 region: CASSQGYRGGGETQYF. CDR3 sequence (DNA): TGCGCCAGCAGCCAAGGCTACAGGGGGGGAGGAGAGACCCAGTACTTC.

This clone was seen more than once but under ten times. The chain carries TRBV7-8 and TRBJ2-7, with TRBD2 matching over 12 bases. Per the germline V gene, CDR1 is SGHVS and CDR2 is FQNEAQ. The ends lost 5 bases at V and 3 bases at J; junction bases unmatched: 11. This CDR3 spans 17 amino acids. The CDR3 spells CASSRGLAGGTGYEQYF. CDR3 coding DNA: TGTGCCAGCAGCCGTGGGCTAGCGGGGGGGACTGGCTACGAGCAGTACTTC. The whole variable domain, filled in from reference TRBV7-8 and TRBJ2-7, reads GAGVSQSPRYKVAKRGQDVALRCDPISGHVSLFWYQQALGQGPEFLTYFQNEAQLDKSGLPSDRFFAERPEGSVSTLKIQRTQQEDSAVYLCASSRGLAGGTGYEQYFGPGTRLTVT.

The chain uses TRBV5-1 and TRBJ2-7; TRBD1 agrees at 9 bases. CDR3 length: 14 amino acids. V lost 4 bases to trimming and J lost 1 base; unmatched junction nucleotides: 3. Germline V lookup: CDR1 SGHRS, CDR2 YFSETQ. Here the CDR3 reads CASSIGQGSYEQYF. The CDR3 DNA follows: TGCGCCAGCAGCATAGGACAGGGGTCCTACGAGCAGTACTTC.